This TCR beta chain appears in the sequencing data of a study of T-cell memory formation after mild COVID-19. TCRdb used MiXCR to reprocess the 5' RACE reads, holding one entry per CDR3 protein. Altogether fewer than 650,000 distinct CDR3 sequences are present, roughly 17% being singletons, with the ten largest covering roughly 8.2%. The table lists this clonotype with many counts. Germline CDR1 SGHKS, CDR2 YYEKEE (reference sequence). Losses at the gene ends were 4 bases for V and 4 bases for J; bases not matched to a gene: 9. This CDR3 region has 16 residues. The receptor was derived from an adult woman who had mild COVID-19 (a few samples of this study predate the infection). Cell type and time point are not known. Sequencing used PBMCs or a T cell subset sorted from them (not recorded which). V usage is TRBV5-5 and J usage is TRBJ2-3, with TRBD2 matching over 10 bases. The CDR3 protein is CASSEEASGSSDTQYF. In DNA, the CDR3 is TGTGCCAGCAGCGAGGAGGCTAGCGGGAGTTCAGATACGCAGTATTTT.